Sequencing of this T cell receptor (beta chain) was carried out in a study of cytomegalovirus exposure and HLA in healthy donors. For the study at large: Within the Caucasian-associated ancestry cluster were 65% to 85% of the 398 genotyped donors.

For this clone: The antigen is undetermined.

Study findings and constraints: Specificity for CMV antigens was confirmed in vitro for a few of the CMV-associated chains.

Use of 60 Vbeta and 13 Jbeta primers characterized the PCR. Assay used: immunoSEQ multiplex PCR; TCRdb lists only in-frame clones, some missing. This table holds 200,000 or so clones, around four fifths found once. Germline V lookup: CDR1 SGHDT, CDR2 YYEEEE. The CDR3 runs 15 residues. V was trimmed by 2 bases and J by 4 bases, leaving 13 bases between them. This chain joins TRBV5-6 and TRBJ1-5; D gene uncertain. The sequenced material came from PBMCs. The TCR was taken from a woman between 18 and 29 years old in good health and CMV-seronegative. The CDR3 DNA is TGTGCCAGCAGCTTCGGCGGGGTACTAAATCAGCCCCAGCATTTT. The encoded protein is CASSFGGVLNQPQHF.